This T cell receptor (beta chain) was identified during a study of cytomegalovirus exposure and HLA in healthy donors. Study in general: T cells numbering about 179 million yielded 100 million to 120 million unique TCR beta sequences in an earlier analysis.

Vbeta (60) and Jbeta (13) primers were used in the PCR. Per the original data handling: Roughly 11 million shared chains were among the about 80 million unique TCR beta chains that a later analysis counted. Data came from immunoSEQ multiplex PCR; TCRdb stores just in-frame clones and leaves some out. V and J calls and clone size come straight from that table; D and trimming were deduced from the DNA. The data hold about 160,000 clones, with 65% to 85% observed a single time. A word on this clone: Its cognate antigen is unknown.

Whole-study findings and limits: TCR beta V- and J-gene trimming, according to a later analysis, was linked to a missense DCLRE1C variant. Available immune exposure information was restricted to CMV serostatus only.

The TCR comes from a woman aged 50 to 60 in good health and CMV-seropositive. The source material was PBMCs.

This chain's CDR3 is CASSLPGQGPRTPLHF. In nucleotides, the CDR3 is TGTGCCAGCAGCTTACCGGGACAGGGCCCTAGGACACCCCTCCACTTT. The chain links TRBV7-9 to TRBJ1-6; TRBD1 matches at 9 bases. Trimming at V came to 2 bases and at J to 11 bases, leaving 10 bases not matched to a gene. The CDR3 has 16 amino acids. Germline lookup yields CDR1 SEHNR and CDR2 FQNEAQ (reference sequence).